This T cell receptor (beta chain) is drawn from a study of response to subunit inactivated influenza vaccine. V was shortened by 6 bases and J by 2 bases, with 4 bases between the two germline ends. The germline V gene encodes CDR1 SGHAT and CDR2 FQDESV (reference sequence). The CDR3 runs to 11 residues. Via MiXCR, TCRdb re-called the RT-PCR reads, giving one row per CDR3 protein. The repertoire holds about 540,000 distinct CDR3 sequences, under 30% seen once, with 2.8% in the top ten. The same data also went into a second study, on T cells expressing NK-cell markers. That paper states: UMI-tagged 5'RACE template switching yielded the TCR beta cDNA. All TCR beta repertoires analysed originated from sorted CD3+CD56+NKG2C+, CD3+CD56+NKG2C- and CD3+CD56-NKG2C+ T cells. Sequenced donors, eight in total, included seven who were HCMV-seropositive and one who was seronegative. Alpha-beta TCR T cells were the sole sorting target in several experiments, owing to an anti-gamma-delta TCR antibody. The same clonotypes also predominated in the CD3+CD56-NKG2C+ fraction of several donors.

The chain combines TRBV11-1 with TRBJ2-5; D unclear. The sample here was CD4+ T cells sorted from PBMCs, taken 12 days after vaccination. The sequence derives from a man between 50 and 59 years old who received an inactivated influenza vaccine. For the CDR3, the DNA is TGTGCCAGCAGACTACAAGAGACCCAGTACTTC. It encodes CASRLQETQYF. Full variable domain (outside the CDR3, taken from reference TRBV11-1 and TRBJ2-5): EAEVAQSPRYKITEKSQAVAFWCDPISGHATLYWYRQILGQGPELLVQFQDESVVDDSQLPKDRFSAERLKGVDSTLKIQPAELGDSAMYLCASRLQETQYFGPGTRLLVL.